This passage covers 6 T cell receptor beta chains from one sample sequenced in a study of cytomegalovirus exposure and HLA in healthy donors. Primers included in the PCR were 60 Vbeta and 13 Jbeta primers. The data were produced by immunoSEQ multiplex PCR, yet TCRdb's version contains in-frame clones alone and is incomplete. The sample lists roughly 92,000 clones; 80% to 85% were seen once. The specimen sequenced was PBMCs. The receptors were sampled from a woman aged 70-85 years in good health and CMV-seropositive.

As concerns this clone: One end of the junction fails to match germline, which may point to a read error. This chain uses TRBV7-9 with TRBJ1-1; no firm D call. The CDR3 loop spans 12 amino acids. Looked up from germline, CDR1 is SEHNR and CDR2 is FQNEAQ (reference sequence). CDR3 sequence reads: CSSSLEATEAFF. The CDR3 DNA reads as TGTTCCAGCAGCCTTGAGGCCACTGAAGCTTTCTTT.

A few counts support this clone. The chain combines TRBV6-6 with TRBJ1-1; D is unresolved. V was pared by 7 bases and J by 3 bases, with 18 bases between. This CDR3 has 15 residues. The germline V gene encodes CDR1 MNHNY and CDR2 SVGAGI (reference sequence). CDR3 region: CASTLRHGSDTEAFF. The CDR3, as DNA: TGTGCCAGCACCCTACGACATGGGTCGGACACTGAAGCTTTCTTT.

This chain uses TRBV7-3 with TRBJ2-1, with D possibly being TRBD1 (6 bases). Germline assignment: CDR1 SGHTA and CDR2 FQGTGA. The CDR3 runs 14 residues. V lost 5 bases and J 3 bases, leaving 11 bases between the germline ends. This CDR3 reads CASSPGQNYNEQFF. CDR3 nucleotides: TGTGCCAGCAGCCCCGGACAGAACTACAATGAGCAGTTCTTC. Complete variable domain (other parts from reference TRBV7-3 and TRBJ2-1): GAGVSQTPSNKVTEKGKYVELRCDPISGHTALYWYRQSLGQGPEFLIYFQGTGAADDSGLPNDRFFAVRPEGSVSTLKIQRTERGDSAVYLCASSPGQNYNEQFFGPGTRLTVL.

The chain has TRBV5-4 and TRBJ2-5; no firm D call. This CDR3 spans 13 amino acids. Germline values: CDR1 SGHNT, CDR2 YYREEE (reference sequence). V shed 4 bases and J shed 4 bases, with 11 bases lying between them. CDR3 sequence reads: CASSPQFRETQYF. CDR3 nucleotides: TGTGCCAGCAGCCCCCAGTTCAGAGAGACCCAGTACTTC.

The chain has TRBV5-1 and TRBJ2-1, with a possible D match to TRBD2 (7 bases). The germline V and J ends were trimmed by 2 bases and 3 bases, with 27 bases remaining between them. The CDR3 has 20 amino acids. Looked up from germline, CDR1 is SGHRS and CDR2 is YFSETQ. CDR3 sequence: CASSFGIGGREGPLYNEQFF. The CDR3 nucleotides are TGCGCCAGCAGCTTTGGGATAGGGGGTAGGGAGGGCCCCCTCTACAATGAGCAGTTCTTC.

The chain recombines TRBV7-9 with TRBJ2-7, with a tentative D call TRBD2 (6 bases). Trimming removed 4 bases from V and 2 bases from J, with 12 bases in between. The germline gives CDR1 SEHNR, CDR2 FQNEAQ (reference sequence). The CDR3 is 14 amino acids. In DNA, the CDR3 is TGTGCCAGCAGCTCTGCCGGGGGACCCTACGAGCAGTACTTC. Amino acids: CASSSAGGPYEQYF.